This T cell receptor (beta chain) was sequenced for a study of blood T cell repertoires in COVID-19. Turning to the study itself: Whether acute or convalescent, the COVID-19 samples came from the United States, Italy and Spain. The cDNA or gDNA used as material had been derived from T cells, B-cell-depleted T cells, or PBMCs.

The CDR3 length is 13 residues. From germline, CDR1 is MNHEY and CDR2 SMNVEV (reference sequence). The J segment lost 4 bases and the V segment lost 4 bases, leaving 2 bases of the junction unmatched. Some clones are missing from TCRdb's copy, which holds only in-frame ones; the method was immunoSEQ multiplex PCR. This sample yields about 190,000 clones, of which approximately 87% are seen a single time; approximately 12% belongs to the top ten. This chain connects TRBV27 to TRBJ2-3; TRBD1 aligns across 7 bases. Sequenced sample: peripheral blood. The sequence came from a woman between 65 and 79 years old with COVID-19, enrolled during active disease. CDR3 DNA sequence: TGTGCCAGCAGTTACAGGGGTCCAGATACGCAGTATTTT. Translated, it gives CASSYRGPDTQYF.